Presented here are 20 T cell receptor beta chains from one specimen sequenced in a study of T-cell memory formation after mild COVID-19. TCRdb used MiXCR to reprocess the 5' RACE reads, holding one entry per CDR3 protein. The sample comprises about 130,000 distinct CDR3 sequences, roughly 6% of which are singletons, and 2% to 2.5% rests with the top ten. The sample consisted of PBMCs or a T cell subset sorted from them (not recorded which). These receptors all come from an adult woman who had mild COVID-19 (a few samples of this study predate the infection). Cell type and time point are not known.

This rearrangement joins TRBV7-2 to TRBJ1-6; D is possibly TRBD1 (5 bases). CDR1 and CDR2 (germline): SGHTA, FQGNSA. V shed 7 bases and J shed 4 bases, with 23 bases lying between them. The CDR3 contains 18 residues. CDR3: CASTGTGEAARYNSPLHF. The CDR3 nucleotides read TGTGCCAGCACGGGCACGGGGGAGGCGGCTAGATATAATTCACCCCTCCACTTT.

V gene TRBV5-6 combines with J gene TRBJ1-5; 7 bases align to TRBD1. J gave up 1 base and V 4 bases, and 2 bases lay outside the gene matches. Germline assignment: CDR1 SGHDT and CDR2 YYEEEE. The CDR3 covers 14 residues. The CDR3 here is CASSHRGSNQPQHF. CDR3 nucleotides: TGTGCCAGCAGCCACAGGGGAAGCAATCAGCCCCAGCATTTT.

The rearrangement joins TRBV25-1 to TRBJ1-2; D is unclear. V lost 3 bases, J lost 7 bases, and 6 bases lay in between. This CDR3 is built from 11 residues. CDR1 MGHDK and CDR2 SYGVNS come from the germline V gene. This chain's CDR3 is CASSDLTGYTF. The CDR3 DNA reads TGTGCCAGCAGTGACTTAACTGGCTACACCTTC.

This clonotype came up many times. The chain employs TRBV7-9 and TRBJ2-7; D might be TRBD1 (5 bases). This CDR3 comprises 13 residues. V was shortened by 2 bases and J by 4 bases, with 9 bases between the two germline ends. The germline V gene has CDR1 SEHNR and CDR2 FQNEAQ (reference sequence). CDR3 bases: TGTGCCAGCAGCTTATTGACAGTGTACGAGCAGTACTTC. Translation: CASSLLTVYEQYF.

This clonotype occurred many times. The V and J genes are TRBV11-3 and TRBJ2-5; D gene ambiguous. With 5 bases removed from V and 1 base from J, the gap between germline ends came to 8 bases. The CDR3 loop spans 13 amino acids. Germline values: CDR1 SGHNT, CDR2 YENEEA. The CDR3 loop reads CASSRGSQETQYF. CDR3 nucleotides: TGTGCCAGCAGCCGCGGCAGCCAAGAGACCCAGTACTTC.

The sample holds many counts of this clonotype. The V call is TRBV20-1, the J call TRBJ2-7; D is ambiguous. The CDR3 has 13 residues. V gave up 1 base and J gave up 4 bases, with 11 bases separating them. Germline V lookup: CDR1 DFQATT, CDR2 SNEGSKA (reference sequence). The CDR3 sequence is CSARGSYIYEQYF. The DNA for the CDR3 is TGCAGTGCTAGAGGGTCCTACATTTACGAGCAGTACTTC.

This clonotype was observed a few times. In DNA, the CDR3 is TGCGCCAGCAGCTTGGCGGGGGGGCACACAGATACGCAGTATTTT. Its protein product is CASSLAGGHTDTQYF. The chain recombines TRBV5-1 with TRBJ2-3, with 8 nucleotides matching TRBD2. Trimming cost V 0 bases and J 2 bases; bases outside gene matches: 2. Per germline, CDR1 SGHRS and CDR2 YFSETQ. The CDR3 has 15 residues.

The DNA of the CDR3 is TGTGCCAGCAGCTTAGTGAGGGACAGGGAGGGGGAGCAGTACTTC. Its translation is CASSLVRDREGEQYF. This sequence joins TRBV11-2 and TRBJ2-7; TRBD1 agrees at 9 bases. V was clipped by 1 base and J by 7 bases; unmatched bases: 8. This CDR3 comprises 15 residues. Germline V lookup: CDR1 SGHAT, CDR2 FQNNGV.

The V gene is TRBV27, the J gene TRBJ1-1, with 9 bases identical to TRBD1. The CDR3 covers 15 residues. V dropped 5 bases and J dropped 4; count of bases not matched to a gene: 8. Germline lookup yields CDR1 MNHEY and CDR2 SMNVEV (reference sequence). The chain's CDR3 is CASSPPQGAVTEAFF. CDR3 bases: TGTGCCAGCAGTCCACCACAGGGGGCGGTCACTGAAGCTTTCTTT.

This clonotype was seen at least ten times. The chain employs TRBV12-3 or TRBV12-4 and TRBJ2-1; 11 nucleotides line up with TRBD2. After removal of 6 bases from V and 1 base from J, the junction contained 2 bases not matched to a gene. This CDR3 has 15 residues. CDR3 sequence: CASRRLAGSYNEQFF. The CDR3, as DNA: TGTGCCAGCAGGCGACTAGCGGGATCCTACAATGAGCAGTTCTTC.

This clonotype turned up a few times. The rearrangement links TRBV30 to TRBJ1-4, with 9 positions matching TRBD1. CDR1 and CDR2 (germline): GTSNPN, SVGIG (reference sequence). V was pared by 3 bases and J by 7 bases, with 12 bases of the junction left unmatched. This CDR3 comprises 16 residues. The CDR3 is CAWSHARTGAAEKLFF. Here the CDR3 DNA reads TGTGCCTGGAGCCACGCCCGGACAGGGGCGGCTGAAAAACTGTTTTTT.

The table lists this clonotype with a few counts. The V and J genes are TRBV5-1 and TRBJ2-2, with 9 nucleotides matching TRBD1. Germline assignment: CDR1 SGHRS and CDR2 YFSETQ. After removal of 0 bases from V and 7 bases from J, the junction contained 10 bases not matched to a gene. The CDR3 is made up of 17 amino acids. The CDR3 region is CASSLGLTGTGIGELFF. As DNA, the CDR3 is TGCGCCAGCAGCTTGGGCCTGACCGGGACAGGGATCGGGGAGCTGTTTTTT.

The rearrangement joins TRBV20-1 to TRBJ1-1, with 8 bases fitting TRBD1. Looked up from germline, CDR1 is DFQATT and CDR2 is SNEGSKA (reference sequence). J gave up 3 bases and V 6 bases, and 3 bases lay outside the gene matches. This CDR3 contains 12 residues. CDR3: CSARQGHTEAFF. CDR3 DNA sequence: TGCAGTGCCAGACAGGGGCACACTGAAGCTTTCTTT.

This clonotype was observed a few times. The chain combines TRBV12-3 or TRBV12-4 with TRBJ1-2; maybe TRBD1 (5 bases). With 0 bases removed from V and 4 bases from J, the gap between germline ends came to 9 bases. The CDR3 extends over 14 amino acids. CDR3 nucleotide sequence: TGTGCCAGCAGTTTAGCAGGACACCTCTATGGCTACACCTTC. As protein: CASSLAGHLYGYTF.

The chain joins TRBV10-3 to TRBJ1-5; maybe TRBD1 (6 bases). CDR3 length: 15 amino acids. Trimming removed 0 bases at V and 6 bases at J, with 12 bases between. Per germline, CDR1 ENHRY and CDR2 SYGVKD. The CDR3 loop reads CAISESGQSGQPQHF. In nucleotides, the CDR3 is TGTGCCATCAGTGAGTCAGGACAGTCGGGTCAGCCCCAGCATTTT.

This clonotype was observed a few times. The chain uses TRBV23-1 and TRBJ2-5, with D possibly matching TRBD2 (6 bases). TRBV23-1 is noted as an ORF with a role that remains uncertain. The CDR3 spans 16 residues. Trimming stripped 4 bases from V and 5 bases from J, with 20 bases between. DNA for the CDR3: TGCGCCAGCAGTCGAAGACAACGGGGGAGCTGGGAGACCCAGTACTTC. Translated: CASSRRQRGSWETQYF.

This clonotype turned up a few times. The CDR3 loop reads CASRKPTSGAPDTQYF. CDR3 nucleotide sequence: TGTGCCAGCAGGAAGCCGACTAGCGGGGCACCAGATACGCAGTATTTT. J is TRBJ2-3 and V is TRBV12-3 or TRBV12-4; TRBD2 matches at 11 bases. Losses at the gene ends were 6 bases for V and 4 bases for J; bases not matched to a gene: 9. The CDR3 runs 16 residues.

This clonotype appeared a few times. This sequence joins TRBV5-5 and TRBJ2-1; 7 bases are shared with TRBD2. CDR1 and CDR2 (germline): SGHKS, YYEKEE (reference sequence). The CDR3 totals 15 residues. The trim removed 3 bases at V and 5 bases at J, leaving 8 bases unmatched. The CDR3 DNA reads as TGTGCCAGCAGCTCAGGACTAGTAGGAGACAATGAGCAGTTCTTC. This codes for CASSSGLVGDNEQFF.

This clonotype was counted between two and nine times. The CDR3 coding sequence is TGTGCCAGCAGCTCTTCGACGCCCGGAGGCTATGGCTACACCTTC. This sequence encodes CASSSSTPGGYGYTF. This chain uses TRBV7-2 with TRBJ1-2; D remains ambiguous. This CDR3 has 15 residues. Per the germline V gene, CDR1 is SGHTA and CDR2 is FQGNSA. V lost 4 bases and J 4 bases, leaving 16 bases between the germline ends.

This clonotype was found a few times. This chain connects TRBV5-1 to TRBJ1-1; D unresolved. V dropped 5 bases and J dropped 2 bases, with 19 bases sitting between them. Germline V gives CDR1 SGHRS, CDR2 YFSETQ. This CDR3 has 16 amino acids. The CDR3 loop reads CASSSGGGDKNTEAFF. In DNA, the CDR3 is TGCGCCAGCAGTTCCGGCGGCGGGGATAAAAACACTGAAGCTTTCTTT.